Each of the 32 T cell receptor beta chains below was sequenced from the same sample in a study of T cells in localized non-small cell lung cancer. Here immunoSEQ multiplex PCR was the method, and the copy in TCRdb shows in-frame clones only, minus some. The sample yields around 70,000 clones, approximately 84% seen once. The sequenced sample was peripheral blood, obtained before any cancer treatment. The receptors were sampled from a female donor older than 55 with stage I lung adenocarcinoma.

V is TRBV2 and J is TRBJ2-2; D is uncertain. The CDR3 contains 12 residues. Germline V CDR1 and CDR2: SNHLY, FYNNEI. V was clipped by 2 bases and J by 6 bases, with 4 bases between them. CDR3 sequence reads: CASSEPPGELFF. CDR3 DNA: TGTGCCAGCAGTGAACCCCCCGGGGAGCTGTTTTTT.

The genes are TRBV7-2 and TRBJ2-1, with TRBD2 matching over 14 bases. CDR3 size: 16 residues. Trimming took 2 bases from V and 8 from J; bases not matched to a gene: 5. Germline CDR1 reads SGHTA; CDR2 reads FQGNSA. The CDR3 sequence: CASSLPGLAGEDEQFF. CDR3 bases: TGTGCCAGCAGCTTACCGGGACTAGCGGGAGAGGATGAGCAGTTCTTC.

The chain joins TRBV5-6 to TRBJ2-5; D is possibly TRBD2 (6 bases). TRBJ2-7 matches the DNA end more closely, so the J call is doubtful. The germline V gene encodes CDR1 SGHDT and CDR2 YYEEEE. The CDR3 loop spans 16 amino acids. This CDR3 reads CASSLAARRDGYEQYF. CDR3 DNA: TGTGCCAGCAGCTTGGCCGCCAGGCGGGACGGCTACGAGCAGTACTTC.

The V call is TRBV7-2, the J call TRBJ2-1; no reliable D call. Germline CDR1 and CDR2: SGHTA and FQGNSA. The CDR3 extends over 15 amino acids. V lost 0 bases and J 2 bases, leaving 8 bases between the germline ends. CDR3 sequence (DNA): TGTGCCAGCAGCTTAGCGCCGGAACCCTACAATGAGCAGTTCTTC. It translates to CASSLAPEPYNEQFF. Complete variable domain (other parts from reference TRBV7-2 and TRBJ2-1): GAGVSQSPSNKVTEKGKDVELRCDPISGHTALYWYRQSLGQGLEFLIYFQGNSAPDKSGLPSDRFSAERTGGSVSTLTIQRTQQEDSAVYLCASSLAPEPYNEQFFGPGTRLTVL.

This chain connects TRBV11-3 to TRBJ2-6, with unresolved D. The CDR3 totals 14 residues. Looked up from germline, CDR1 is SGHNT and CDR2 is YENEEA. V lost 1 base, J lost 2 bases, and 3 bases lay in between. CDR3 residues: CASSLAPGANVLTF. DNA for the CDR3: TGTGCCAGCAGCTTAGCCCCTGGGGCCAACGTCCTGACTTTC. The full variable domain, rest sourced from reference TRBV11-3 and TRBJ2-6, is EAGVVQSPRYKIIEKKQPVAFWCNPISGHNTLYWYLQNLGQGPELLIRYENEEAVDDSQLPKDRFSAERLKGVDSTLKIQPAELGDSAVYLCASSLAPGANVLTFGAGSRLTVL.

The gene calls are TRBV29-1 and TRBJ1-1; tentatively, D is TRBD1 (5 bases). The germline CDR1 and CDR2 sequences are SQVTM and ANQGSEA. Between the trimmed V and J ends, which lost 4 bases and 4 bases, there was a span of 16 bases. There are 14 residues in the CDR3. CDR3 DNA sequence: TGCAGCGTTGTGGTGAGCGCCGGGGGCACTGAAGCTTTCTTT. Amino acids: CSVVVSAGGTEAFF.

The genes are TRBV5-5 and TRBJ1-2; D may be TRBD1 (5 bases). CDR3 size: 14 residues. The germline gives CDR1 SGHKS, CDR2 YYEKEE (reference sequence). V was clipped by 0 bases and J by 5 bases, with 11 bases between them. CDR3 sequence: CASSLVSREYGYTF. The CDR3, as DNA: TGTGCCAGCAGCTTGGTTTCCAGGGAGTATGGCTACACCTTC.

In its sample, this clone was seen a few times. This chain uses TRBV6-5 with TRBJ1-1; no reliable D call. The CDR3 sequence is 13 residues long. Trimming pared 7 bases from V and 1 base from J, leaving 10 bases between. The V gene's germline CDR1 is MNHEY and CDR2 SVGAGI. CDR3 DNA: TGTGCCAGCATGGTGGTGGGGAACACTGAAGCTTTCTTT. Translation gives CASMVVGNTEAFF.

V and J are TRBV11-2 and TRBJ2-3; 10 nucleotides agree with TRBD2. The V gene end was trimmed by 2 bases and the J gene end by 4 bases; junction bases not matched to a gene: 9. Germline CDR1 is SGHAT and CDR2 is FQNNGV. The CDR3 is 17 residues long. The CDR3 sequence is CASSLTSLAGAADTQYF. CDR3 DNA sequence: TGTGCCAGCAGCTTAACGTCCCTAGCGGGAGCGGCAGATACGCAGTATTTT.

The chain joins TRBV7-9 to TRBJ1-2; the D is unclear. The CDR3 contains 12 residues. The germline V gene encodes CDR1 SEHNR and CDR2 FQNEAQ (reference sequence). V dropped 1 base and J dropped 4 bases, with 4 bases sitting between them. This CDR3 is CASSLDSYGYTF. The CDR3 region has the DNA TGTGCCAGCAGCTTAGACAGCTATGGCTACACCTTC.

CDR3: CASSTDRGDEKLFF. CDR3 in DNA: TGTGCCAGCAGCACGGACAGGGGGGATGAAAAACTGTTTTTT. This chain links TRBV7-9 with TRBJ1-4; TRBD1 agrees at 10 bases. Per germline, CDR1 SEHNR and CDR2 FQNEAQ (reference sequence). The V gene end was trimmed by 5 bases and the J gene end by 6 bases; junction bases not matched to a gene: 3. This CDR3 is built from 14 residues.

This sequence joins TRBV5-1 and TRBJ2-3; TRBD1 matches 10 bases. From germline, CDR1 is SGHRS and CDR2 YFSETQ. V was pared by 4 bases and J by 4 bases, with 3 bases of the junction left unmatched. The CDR3 runs to 14 residues. This CDR3 is CASSPGTGADTQYF. The DNA for the CDR3 is TGCGCCAGCAGCCCCGGGACAGGGGCAGATACGCAGTATTTT.

The chain combines TRBV29-1 with TRBJ2-6; D unresolved. Germline-derived CDR1 and CDR2 are SQVTM and ANQGSEA. The CDR3 runs 13 residues. V lost 6 bases to trimming and J lost 4 bases, with 10 bases between them. CDR3 region: CSVATSGANVLTF. The CDR3 DNA reads TGCAGCGTCGCAACTTCCGGGGCCAACGTCCTGACTTTC.

The chain couples TRBV6-5 to TRBJ2-1; D is unclear. Trimming took 4 bases from V and 0 from J, leaving 10 bases between them. The CDR3 sequence is 15 residues long. The germline CDR1 and CDR2 sequences are MNHEY and SVGAGI. The DNA of the CDR3 is TGTGCCAGCAGTTCAGGTCTGAGCTCCTACAATGAGCAGTTCTTC. This sequence encodes CASSSGLSSYNEQFF.

This clone was seen a few times. The gene calls are TRBV2 and TRBJ2-2; D not resolved. V lost 7 bases and J lost 2, with 8 bases in between. The CDR3 has 13 amino acids. Looked up from germline, CDR1 is SNHLY and CDR2 is FYNNEI. The CDR3: CASNGFNTGELFF. The DNA for the CDR3 is TGTGCCAGCAACGGTTTTAACACCGGGGAGCTGTTTTTT.

The chain couples TRBV28 to TRBJ2-1, with TRBD2 identical over 7 bases. Trimming at V came to 7 bases and at J to 2 bases, leaving 5 bases not matched to a gene. Germline V gives CDR1 MDHEN, CDR2 SYDVKM. This CDR3 spans 14 amino acids. CDR3 residues: CASTSGKAYNEQFF. As DNA, the CDR3 is TGTGCCAGCACAAGCGGGAAGGCCTACAATGAGCAGTTCTTC.

This chain uses TRBV5-4 with TRBJ2-5; 9 bases match TRBD1. Germline V gene lookup returns CDR1 SGHNT and CDR2 YYREEE (reference sequence). Trimming at V came to 4 bases and at J to 4 bases, leaving 5 bases not matched to a gene. The length of the CDR3 is 14 residues. CDR3 bases: TGTGCCAGCAGCCGGACAGGGGAGGTAGAGACCCAGTACTTC. Its protein product is CASSRTGEVETQYF.

The chain joins TRBV28 to TRBJ2-1; 11 bases match TRBD2. The CDR3 is 18 amino acids. The trim removed 3 bases at V and 6 bases at J, leaving 13 bases unmatched. Germline V gene sequence: CDR1 MDHEN, CDR2 SYDVKM. CDR3 amino acids: CASSFFTNSGRVGNEQFF. CDR3 sequence (DNA): TGTGCCAGCAGTTTCTTCACTAATAGCGGGAGGGTGGGCAATGAGCAGTTCTTC.

The V call is TRBV2, the J call TRBJ2-1, with a weak D call TRBD1 (5 bases). V lost 5 bases and J lost 3, with 11 bases in between. Germline-derived CDR1 and CDR2 are SNHLY and FYNNEI. The CDR3 is 14 residues long. CDR3 protein: CASSSDQGYNEQFF. As DNA, the CDR3 is TGTGCCAGCAGTTCGGATCAGGGCTACAATGAGCAGTTCTTC. The entire variable domain, with the rest obtained from reference TRBV2 and TRBJ2-1, is as follows: EPEVTQTPSHQVTQMGQEVILRCVPISNHLYFYWYRQILGQKVEFLVSFYNNEISEKSEIFDDQFSVERPDGSNFTLKIRSTKLEDSAMYFCASSSDQGYNEQFFGPGTRLTVL.

The J gene is TRBJ1-1, the V gene TRBV5-8, with 7 nucleotides matching TRBD1. The CDR3 is made up of 13 amino acids. Unmatched junction bases numbered 10, after V lost 4 bases and J lost 10 bases. Germline V gene lookup returns CDR1 SGHTS and CDR2 YDEGEE. The CDR3 loop reads CASSAPGGQGAFF. The CDR3 DNA reads as TGTGCCAGCAGCGCCCCAGGGGGACAAGGAGCTTTCTTT.

This chain links TRBV28 with TRBJ2-7, with TRBD2 as a possible D gene (5 bases). The CDR3 length is 13 residues. V shed 7 bases and J shed 6 bases, with 16 bases lying between them. Germline V CDR1 and CDR2: MDHEN, SYDVKM. The CDR3 bases are TGTGCCAGCACCGTCGGGGTTTCAGGCGAGCAGTACTTC. This codes for CASTVGVSGEQYF. The full variable domain, in which reference TRBV28 and TRBJ2-7 provide the parts outside the CDR3, is DVKVTQSSRYLVKRTGEKVFLECVQDMDHENMFWYRQDPGLGLRLIYFSYDVKMKEKGDIPEGYSVSREKKERFSLILESASTNQTSMYLCASTVGVSGEQYFGPGTRLTVT.

The rearrangement uses TRBV10-3 and TRBJ1-4, with a possible D match to TRBD1 (6 bases). This CDR3 contains 14 residues. Deletions cut 5 bases from V and 8 bases from J, with 15 bases between. Germline loops: CDR1 ENHRY, CDR2 SYGVKD. This CDR3 is CAISPLEGGEKLFF. CDR3 in DNA: TGTGCCATCAGTCCCCTTGAAGGGGGAGAAAAACTGTTTTTT.

CDR3 in DNA: TGTGCCAGCAGACCAGATCCAACTAATGAAAAACTGTTTTTT. Residues: CASRPDPTNEKLFF. The chain employs TRBV2 and TRBJ1-4, with D hard to call. V was shortened by 6 bases and J by 0 bases, with 8 bases between the two germline ends. There are 14 residues in the CDR3. Germline V gene lookup returns CDR1 SNHLY and CDR2 FYNNEI.

In DNA form, the CDR3 reads TGTGCCAGCAAACCCTCCCGAATCCGTGGCTACACCTTC. It encodes CASKPSRIRGYTF. The chain uses TRBV6-4 and TRBJ1-2; unclear D gene. The CDR3 extends over 13 amino acids. With 7 bases removed from V and 7 bases from J, the gap between germline ends came to 16 bases. Germline-derived CDR1 and CDR2 are MRHNA and SNTAGT.

The V call is TRBV11-2, the J call TRBJ2-1; 8 nucleotides align to TRBD1. Looked up from germline, CDR1 is SGHAT and CDR2 is FQNNGV. Unmatched junction bases numbered 5, after V lost 5 bases and J lost 5 bases. The length of the CDR3 is 14 residues. The chain's CDR3 is CASSRDRSNNEQFF. CDR3 DNA sequence: TGTGCCAGCAGCCGGGACAGGAGTAACAATGAGCAGTTCTTC.

The J gene is TRBJ2-2, the V gene TRBV10-3; possibly TRBD2 for D (6 bases). Germline V lookup: CDR1 ENHRY, CDR2 SYGVKD. The CDR3 is 16 amino acids. The V and J ends lost 4 bases and 9 bases respectively, with 21 bases between them. CDR3 DNA: TGTGCCATCAGTGTGGGGCAGGGAGGAGGAAGACGGGAGCTGTTTTTT. It encodes CAISVGQGGGRRELFF.

Notes on this clone: The sample holds other DNA sequences that translate to the same CDR3. The rearrangement links TRBV9 to TRBJ2-3; D unresolved. The CDR3 length is 14 residues. The V gene lost 0 bases and the J gene lost 2 bases, with 7 bases spanning the gap. Germline lookup yields CDR1 SGDLS and CDR2 YYNGEE. CDR3 amino acids: CASSVGPNTDTQYF. As DNA, the CDR3 is TGTGCCAGCAGCGTAGGCCCCAACACAGATACGCAGTATTTT.

The rearrangement links TRBV9 to TRBJ2-3; TRBD2 matches 8 bases. This CDR3 region has 15 residues. Germline V lookup: CDR1 SGDLS, CDR2 YYNGEE. Trimming at V came to 0 bases and at J to 3 bases, leaving 3 bases not matched to a gene. Here the CDR3 DNA reads TGTGCCAGCAGCGTAGTCGGGGGGGTGACAGATACGCAGTATTTT. Encoded protein: CASSVVGGVTDTQYF.

The chain carries TRBV18 and TRBJ1-1; 7 bases are shared with TRBD1. Germline assignment: CDR1 KGHSH and CDR2 LQKENI. CDR3 length: 13 amino acids. After removal of 8 bases from V and 5 bases from J, the junction contained 8 bases not matched to a gene. The CDR3 region is CASQKGATTEAFF. CDR3 DNA sequence: TGTGCCAGCCAAAAGGGGGCTACTACTGAAGCTTTCTTT.

The gene calls are TRBV10-3 and TRBJ2-2; D possibly matches TRBD1 or TRBD2 (5 bases each). Per germline, CDR1 ENHRY and CDR2 SYGVKD. V dropped 6 bases and J dropped 0 bases, with 11 bases sitting between them. The CDR3 is made up of 15 amino acids. The CDR3 DNA sequence: TGTGCCATCAGCTACGGGACCCCGAACACCGGGGAGCTGTTTTTT. Amino acid sequence: CAISYGTPNTGELFF.

There are a few counts of this clone. The V call is TRBV28, the J call TRBJ1-2, with D possibly being TRBD1 (5 bases). Germline V gene data show CDR1 as MDHEN and CDR2 as SYDVKM. The ends were cut back, 5 bases at V and 1 base at J, with 11 bases in the middle. CDR3 length equals 14 residues. The CDR3 sequence is CASSPLTVNYGYTF. Written as DNA, the CDR3 is TGTGCCAGCAGTCCTCTGACAGTTAACTATGGCTACACCTTC.

J is TRBJ2-3 and V is TRBV7-9; weak D call: TRBD1 (6 bases). The CDR3 covers 15 residues. V shed 5 bases and J shed 1 base, with 13 bases lying between them. Germline V gene lookup returns CDR1 SEHNR and CDR2 FQNEAQ (reference sequence). CDR3 protein: CASSTTGIGTDTQYF. In DNA, the CDR3 is TGTGCCAGCAGCACCACAGGGATTGGCACAGATACGCAGTATTTT.